This is a list of T cell receptor beta chains from one sample in a study of identical twins. TCRdb ran MiXCR on the 5' RACE reads and lists one entry per CDR3 protein. Among 200,000 to 250,000 distinct CDR3 sequences listed, around 6.9% were seen once. These same records also appear under a second study, on yellow fever vaccine responses in identical twins.

Sequenced: memory (CD45RO+) T cells sorted from blood. These receptors all stem from a woman aged 18-29 years in good health. CDR3s include the opening cysteine and the closing phenylalanine or tryptophan. The D gene is left open where the match is weak. Size tells how often a clone was seen (once, few, many) or the class of an expanded clone, and some rows leave it out.

V	D	J	size	DNA	CDR3
TRBV21-1	.	TRBJ2-1	.	TGTGCCAGCAGCAAGCCGGGACCAAGCTCCTACAATGAGCAGTTCTTC	CASSKPGPSSYNEQFF
TRBV6-1	.	TRBJ2-7	.	TGTGCCAGCAGTGTGGTGGTGGCAGCGCTAGACTACGAGCAGTACTTC	CASSVVVAALDYEQYF
TRBV6-2/TRBV6-3	.	TRBJ2-7	few	TGTGCCAGCAGTTACTCTAGGACGGCAACCTACGAGCAGTACTTC	CASSYSRTATYEQYF
TRBV28	.	TRBJ1-2	few	TGTGCCAGCGGGGGCAGGACGGAGGGCTACACCTTC	CASGGRTEGYTF
TRBV6-1	.	TRBJ1-1	many	TGTGCCAGCAGTACCCAACCCGGACAGTACCGGGGTGCTTTCTTT	CASSTQPGQYRGAFF
TRBV5-5	.	TRBJ1-1	many	TGTGCCAGCACCGTAATTTACGGAGGAACTGAAGCTTTCTTT	CASTVIYGGTEAFF
TRBV29-1	.	TRBJ1-5	many	TGCAGCGTTAGAACAGGGCTTGATCAGCCCCAGCATTTT	CSVRTGLDQPQHF
TRBV11-1	TRBD2	TRBJ2-1	few	TGTGCCAGCAGCTTACGGGATTCTAGCGGGAGAAACAATGAGCAGTTCTTC	CASSLRDSSGRNNEQFF
TRBV14	TRBD2	TRBJ2-1	few	TGTGCCAGCAGCCAGTCTAGCGGGAGTCTGGCGCAGTTCTTC	CASSQSSGSLAQFF
TRBV11-1	TRBD2	TRBJ2-5	few	TGTGCCAGCAGCTTTCTCCCCCTAGCGGGGGGTTACCAAGAGACCCAGTACTTC	CASSFLPLAGGYQETQYF
TRBV20-1	.	TRBJ2-1	few	TGCAGTGCTAGAACGACCTACAATGAGCAGTTCTTC	CSARTTYNEQFF
TRBV5-4	.	TRBJ2-3	once	TGTGCCAGCAGCTCCGCGGCCAGGGTTACAGATACGCAGTATTTT	CASSSAARVTDTQYF
TRBV7-2	.	TRBJ2-7	few	TGTGCCAGCAGCCCGCTGCCGGTTTATCCCAACTGGCGGTACTTC	CASSPLPVYPNWRYF
TRBV2	.	TRBJ2-2	.	TGTGCCAGCTGCGAGCCAGGGGCATCGAGCACCGGGGAGCTGTTTTTT	CASCEPGASSTGELFF
TRBV27	.	TRBJ2-6	few	TGTGCCAGCAGTTATTCAGGTCGGATCTTAGGGGCCAACGTCCTGACTTTC	CASSYSGRILGANVLTF
TRBV11-2	TRBD2	TRBJ2-1	.	TGTGCCAGCAGCTTAGACGGGACTAGTGTACGAGGTGAGCAGTTCTTC	CASSLDGTSVRGEQFF
TRBV20-1	TRBD2	TRBJ2-3	.	TGCAGAGCTCTGGGGCTAGCGGGAGATACGCAGTATTTT	CRALGLAGDTQYF
TRBV7-2	.	TRBJ1-1	.	TGTGCCAGCAGCCAATCGACAGGCACTGAAGCTTTCTTT	CASSQSTGTEAFF
TRBV7-6	.	TRBJ2-7	many	TGTGCCAGCAGCTTCAGGGAAACCTACGAGCAGTACTTC	CASSFRETYEQYF
TRBV7-2	TRBD1	TRBJ2-1	few	TGTGCCAGCAGCCCCAAGTGGGACAGAGGATACAATGAGCAGTTCTTC	CASSPKWDRGYNEQFF
TRBV28	TRBD1	TRBJ1-4	.	TGTGCCAGCAGCCTACAGGGGGCCCTTGAAAAACTGTTTTTT	CASSLQGALEKLFF
TRBV5-1	TRBD1	TRBJ2-1	many	TGCGCCAGCAGCCTCGTCGACAGGGTGAATGAGCAGTTCTTC	CASSLVDRVNEQFF
TRBV5-1	TRBD1	TRBJ1-1	.	TGCGCCAGCAGCGAGGGACAGGGGGCGCGATTTACTGAAGCTTTCTTT	CASSEGQGARFTEAFF
TRBV28	.	TRBJ2-3	many	TGTGCCAGCAGTGCCCGAGGGGGGGGAACAGATACGCAGTATTTT	CASSARGGGTDTQYF
TRBV28	.	TRBJ2-5	.	TGTGCCAGCAGTTTTGTGGACCGGGAGACCCAGTACTTC	CASSFVDRETQYF
TRBV27	.	TRBJ1-2	.	TGTGCCAGCAGTTTAATGGGGGGCTTATTTGGCTACACCTTC	CASSLMGGLFGYTF
TRBV6-5	.	TRBJ2-1	many	TGTGCCAGCAGTTACCCGCAGGCTGCCGTCAATGAGCAGTTCTTC	CASSYPQAAVNEQFF
TRBV7-6	TRBD2	TRBJ2-6	.	TGTGCCAGCAGCCCGCTGGAGTATGGGGGGGCTGGGGCCAACGTCCTGACTTTC	CASSPLEYGGAGANVLTF
TRBV24-1	TRBD1	TRBJ2-4	many	TGTGCCACCAGTGATCCGGACAGGGACGTGGAGTACTTC	CATSDPDRDVEYF
TRBV20-1	.	TRBJ2-5	many	TGCAGTGCTAGTGATCCCCCGGCCCAGTACTTC	CSASDPPAQYF
TRBV20-1	TRBD2	TRBJ2-1	.	TGCTGTGCTAGGACTAGCGGGAGGGCCGGATCCTACAATGAGCAGTTCTTC	CCARTSGRAGSYNEQFF
TRBV5-1	.	TRBJ1-1	many	TGCGCCAGCAGCTCCTTGGGTTTGAACACTGAAGCTTTCTTT	CASSSLGLNTEAFF
TRBV5-1	TRBD2	TRBJ2-3	.	TGCGCCAGCAGCTTGGGGGGCAGCCGGGAGGGAGATACGCAGTATTTT	CASSLGGSREGDTQYF
TRBV29-1	.	TRBJ2-1	.	TGCAGCATCCGCCGTCCAGGGAGCTCCTACAATGAGCAGTTCTTC	CSIRRPGSSYNEQFF
TRBV9	TRBD1	TRBJ1-6	many	TGTGCCAGCAGCGTGGGGACAGCCCATAATTCACCCCTCCACTTT	CASSVGTAHNSPLHF
TRBV30	.	TRBJ2-5	once	TGTGCCTGCCCTGTCCCCGGTCAAGAGACCCAGTACTTC	CACPVPGQETQYF
TRBV20-1	TRBD2	TRBJ2-2	.	TGCAGTGCTAGGAAGACAGTTATTAGCGGGAAAAGCGGGGAGCTGTTTTTT	CSARKTVISGKSGELFF
TRBV11-2	.	TRBJ2-5	few	TGTGCCAGCAGCTTAGGGTTCCCGCCTGCCTCTGGGCGGAGAGGGGAGACCCAGTACTTC	CASSLGFPPASGRRGETQYF
TRBV20-1	TRBD2	TRBJ2-3	.	TGCAGTGCTAGAGCTCGCGGGAGGGCGGATACGCAGTATTTT	CSARARGRADTQYF
TRBV7-2	TRBD2	TRBJ2-3	many	TGTGCCAGCAGCTTATCACTAGCGGGGGGGCCAGATACGCAGTATTTT	CASSLSLAGGPDTQYF
TRBV2	TRBD1	TRBJ2-7	.	TGTGCCAGCAGCCTATACAGGGGGCAATTGGGGGAGCAGTACTTC	CASSLYRGQLGEQYF
TRBV12-3/TRBV12-4	TRBD2	TRBJ2-1	many	TGTGCCAGCAGTGCCTCGGGGGGGACTAGCGGGAGGGCCTCGTTCTTC	CASSASGGTSGRASFF
TRBV7-2	.	TRBJ1-1	few	TGTGCCAGCAGCTGGAGGCGGAACACTGAAGCTTTCTTT	CASSWRRNTEAFF
TRBV12-3/TRBV12-4	.	TRBJ2-5	.	TGTGCCAGCAGTTTAACCGGGTCCTCCCAAGAGACCCAGTACTTC	CASSLTGSSQETQYF
TRBV7-3	TRBD2	TRBJ2-2	many	TGTGCCAGCAGCCTAGCGGGGGGCTACACCGGGGAGCTGTTTTTT	CASSLAGGYTGELFF
TRBV10-3	.	TRBJ2-2	few	TGTGCCATCAGTCGGGCAGGGGTAGCGAACACCGGGGAGCTGTTTTTT	CAISRAGVANTGELFF
TRBV3-1	.	TRBJ2-5	.	TGTGCCAGCAGCCAAGTATCCCGGAGTTTCCCAGAGACCCAGTACTTC	CASSQVSRSFPETQYF
TRBV20-1	.	TRBJ1-2	many	TGCAGTGCTAGAGAGACAGTCTATGGCTACACCTTC	CSARETVYGYTF
TRBV2	.	TRBJ2-7	.	TGTGCCAGTGATCCTAGGAGCTCCTACGAGCAGTACTTC	CASDPRSSYEQYF
TRBV29-1	TRBD2	TRBJ2-1	many	TGCAGCGTTGAAGGGATAGGGAAGACTAGCGCCAATGAGCAGTTCTTC	CSVEGIGKTSANEQFF
TRBV24-1	TRBD2	TRBJ2-5	many	TGTGCCACCAGTGATTCTACTAGCGGGATTAAAGAGACCCAGTACTTC	CATSDSTSGIKETQYF
TRBV20-1	TRBD1	TRBJ1-1	few	TGCAGTGCTAGAGCTGGGACAGGGGGACCTAACACTGAAGCTTTCTTT	CSARAGTGGPNTEAFF
TRBV4-3	.	TRBJ2-5	many	TGCGCCAGCAGCCAAGATTTGCCGGGAGCTCAAGAGACCCAGTACTTC	CASSQDLPGAQETQYF
TRBV6-1	.	TRBJ1-6	few	TGTGCCAGCAGCCGATCAGGACAGATTAATTCACCCCTCCACTTT	CASSRSGQINSPLHF